One T cell receptor (beta chain) is described in this entry. The sample holds one count of this clone. There is no known antigen for this receptor. No per-base quality is available; no much larger clone lies one base away. At one collaborating source in Seattle, patients were enrolled during active infection and were followed longitudinally through the course of disease. Collaborating institutions collected whole blood in K2EDTA tubes following their own protocols. Collaborator samples were shipped for TCRbeta analysis as frozen whole blood, isolated PBMCs, or DNA extracted from either sample type. Clipping removes 1 base from V and 0 bases from J, with 3 as the unmatched junction base count. The CDR3 goes from the cysteine to the phenylalanine over 16 residues. The read is trimmed to its CDR3 DNA, 48 bases read in frame from base 1. CDR1 and CDR2 are drawn from the germline V gene: SGHVS, FQNEAQ. The sample comes from a study of blood T cell repertoires in COVID-19 (dated by TCRdb to between 2020 and 2021). In the study overall: The collaborator samples originated in the United States, Italy and Spain and spanned the acute and convalescent phases of COVID-19. The material from the prospective study consisted of cDNA or gDNA derived from T cells, B-cell-depleted T cells, or PBMCs. Where available, HLA class I and class II types were obtained from metadata supplied by the sample provider rather than from assay-based typing. The dataset comprised deeply sampled blood TCRbeta repertoires from subjects exposed to, actively infected with, or recovered from COVID-19. The repertoires were released in a freely available public database meant as a resource for research on the immune response to SARS-CoV-2. The samples were drawn from two sources: the first 160 participants of the ongoing ImmuneRACE study, and 1,200 or so subjects contributed by 6 global collaborators. A de-identified subject ID, COVID-19 status, age in years and sex were almost always included in the sample metadata. The study at large found these results: The amount of clinical and demographic metadata varied by source and participant and was provided uncurated.

TCRbeta CDR3 regions were amplified from genomic DNA by means of the immunoSEQ Assay, a bias-controlled multiplex PCR. In the original analysis: Within the assay, amplification of reference gene primers was used to estimate how many nucleated cells each sample contained. To quantify the absolute abundance of each unique TCRbeta CDR3 rearrangement, sequence reads were collapsed and filtered. For each sample, productive Simpson clonality was calculated by taking the square root of Simpson's diversity index across productive rearrangements. This is the immuneACCESS table as TCRdb keeps it, with only in-frame sequences that have V and J called. A part of the clones is gone; compared with another copy, unresolved V genes explain less than half, and the rest is unexplained. V and J calls and clone size come straight from that table; D and trimming were deduced from the DNA. Here the sample has about 250,000 clones; approximately 85% occur a single time. The ten top clones hold 5.5% to 6% of the sample.

Input material: peripheral blood. The origin of this receptor is a woman older than 75 with COVID-19, enrolled during active disease. The chain joins TRBV7-8 to TRBJ1-3, with TRBD1 matching 7 junction bases. The CDR3 amino acid sequence is: CASSLGGTVSGNTIYF. The sequenced DNA is TGTGCCAGCAGCTTAGGGGGGACAGTCTCTGGAAACACCATATATTTT.